These 2 T cell receptor beta chains came from one sample sequenced in a study of T cell responses to AZD1222 COVID-19 vaccine. Sequencing used immunoSEQ multiplex PCR; TCRdb keeps in-frame clones, though not all of them. The sample holds under 200,000 clones, approximately 90% seen once. The sequencing here drew on peripheral blood, taken on day 0 of AZD1222 vaccination. These receptors were obtained from an adult in good health.

The V call is TRBV11-3, the J call TRBJ1-1; D unclear. This CDR3 is 13 amino acids long. Germline CDR1 and CDR2: SGHNT and YENEEA. V shed 5 bases and J shed 4 bases, with 11 bases lying between them. In DNA, the CDR3 is TGTGCCAGCAGCCATCCGGCGGTCACTGAAGCTTTCTTT. Protein sequence: CASSHPAVTEAFF.

The chain couples TRBV7-9 to TRBJ1-4, with D unclear. CDR3 length: 15 residues. The V end was cut by 0 bases, the J end by 0 bases, with 5 bases between. The germline V gene has CDR1 SEHNR and CDR2 FQNEAQ (reference sequence). The CDR3 nucleotides are TGTGCCAGCAGCTTAGCCGGATCAACTAATGAAAAACTGTTTTTT. This translates into CASSLAGSTNEKLFF.